Below are 28 T cell receptor beta chains sequenced from a single sample in a study of cytomegalovirus exposure and HLA in healthy donors. PCR involved 60 Vbeta and 13 Jbeta primers. Measured with immunoSEQ multiplex PCR; TCRdb has only the in-frame clones, and not every one. The repertoire holds about 200,000 clones, with approximately 77% as singletons. Specimen: PBMCs. The receptors here all came from a middle-aged man in good health and CMV-seropositive.

CDR3 DNA sequence: TGTGCCAGCAGGAGGGGGTGGGAGACCCAGTACTTC. Protein sequence: CASRRGWETQYF. The V and J genes are TRBV27 and TRBJ2-5; maybe TRBD1 (6 bases). The length of the CDR3 is 12 residues. From germline, CDR1 is MNHEY and CDR2 SMNVEV (reference sequence). The germline V and J ends were trimmed by 6 bases and 5 bases, with 10 bases remaining between them.

This chain joins TRBV6-1 and TRBJ1-2, with D unresolved. Per the germline V gene, CDR1 is MNHNS and CDR2 is SASEGT. Trimming left V 5 bases short and J 3 bases short, with 7 bases between. The CDR3 is made up of 12 amino acids. Here the CDR3 DNA reads TGTGCCAGCAGTACAACCGACTATGGCTACACCTTC. Translating gives CASSTTDYGYTF.

The chain recombines TRBV10-3 with TRBJ2-2; 7 bases map to TRBD2. Trimming removed 7 bases from V and 3 bases from J; junction bases left unmatched: 5. The CDR3 has 14 amino acids. CDR1 ENHRY and CDR2 SYGVKD come from the germline V gene. The CDR3 region has the DNA TGTGCCATCAAAGGGCTAGCGGACACCGGGGAGCTGTTTTTT. As protein: CAIKGLADTGELFF.

This chain uses TRBV7-3 with TRBJ2-3, with D unclear. Germline CDR1 reads SGHTA; CDR2 reads FQGTGA. V was trimmed by 4 bases and J by 3 bases, leaving 11 bases between them. This CDR3 region has 14 residues. The CDR3 DNA follows: TGTGCCAGCAGCTCCGGAGAAGGAACAGATACGCAGTATTTT. Translated, it gives CASSSGEGTDTQYF.

The chain combines TRBV15 with TRBJ2-7; 10 bases match TRBD1. Per germline, CDR1 LNHNV and CDR2 YYDKDF (reference sequence). Germline trimming cut 3 bases from V and 11 bases from J; bases unmatched to any gene: 1. The CDR3 consists of 11 residues. CDR3 DNA: TGTGCCACCAGCAGTGGACAGGGGGAGTACTTC. This sequence encodes CATSSGQGEYF.

The rearrangement joins TRBV4-3 to TRBJ2-3; 9 bases align to TRBD2. There are 14 residues in the CDR3. Germline V gives CDR1 LGHNA, CDR2 YSLEER. V lost 4 bases, J lost 2 bases, and 1 base stayed unmatched. As DNA, the CDR3 is TGCGCCAGCAGCCCTAGCGGGAACACAGATACGCAGTATTTT. Encoded protein: CASSPSGNTDTQYF.

The chain is built from TRBV9 and TRBJ2-1, with TRBD1 as a possible D gene (6 bases). Germline V lookup: CDR1 SGDLS, CDR2 YYNGEE. Trimming stripped 0 bases from V and 6 bases from J, with 13 bases between. CDR3 length: 15 residues. The DNA for the CDR3 is TGTGCCAGCAGCGTAGGGGACATTGGCCCCAATGAGCAGTTCTTC. As protein: CASSVGDIGPNEQFF.

V and J are TRBV19 and TRBJ2-5; 9 bases line up with TRBD2. V lost 1 base to trimming and J lost 5 bases; unmatched junction nucleotides: 5. Germline CDR1 LNHDA, CDR2 SQIVND (reference sequence). CDR3 length: 15 residues. CDR3 nucleotide sequence: TGTGCCAGTAGTATAGCTGCGGGGGGGCAGGAGACCCAGTACTTC. Its translation is CASSIAAGGQETQYF.

This clone was picked up a small number of times. The genes are TRBV5-1 and TRBJ2-1; 9 bases agree with TRBD2. There are 15 residues in the CDR3. With V trimmed by 1 base and J by 7 bases, 6 bases remained unmatched. Germline CDR1 is SGHRS and CDR2 is YFSETQ. The CDR3 bases are TGCGCCAGCAGCTTGCGGGCTAGCGGGGAGAATGAGCAGTTCTTC. Its protein product is CASSLRASGENEQFF.

The chain employs TRBV30 and TRBJ1-2; 7 nucleotides agree with TRBD1. The germline V gene encodes CDR1 GTSNPN and CDR2 SVGIG (reference sequence). CDR3 size: 12 residues. V trimming: 0 bases; J trimming: 5 bases; junction bases outside the gene matches: 0. The DNA for the CDR3 is TGTGCCTGGAGTGTACAGGGGTATGGCTACACCTTC. Translated, it gives CAWSVQGYGYTF.

The chain links TRBV5-1 to TRBJ2-1; 14 positions match TRBD2. Germline V lookup: CDR1 SGHRS, CDR2 YFSETQ. V dropped 3 bases and J dropped 5; count of bases not matched to a gene: 4. This CDR3 region has 16 residues. The CDR3 here is CASSSGLAGVDNEQFF. CDR3 bases: TGCGCCAGCAGCTCGGGACTAGCGGGGGTAGACAATGAGCAGTTCTTC.

The chain is built from TRBV5-1 and TRBJ1-1, with D hard to call. Germline V gene data show CDR1 as SGHRS and CDR2 as YFSETQ. V shed 2 bases and J shed 5 bases, with 7 bases lying between them. The CDR3 is 12 residues long. The CDR3 region is CASSFGVTEAFF. In DNA, the CDR3 is TGCGCCAGCAGCTTCGGGGTAACTGAAGCTTTCTTT.

This clone came up once. CDR3 in DNA: TGTGCCAGCAGGAGGGGGGGGCAGGGTGTGCTCGAGCAGTACTTC. It is translated as CASRRGGQGVLEQYF. The chain has TRBV6-6 and TRBJ2-7; maybe TRBD2 (7 bases). Germline V CDR1 and CDR2: MNHNY, SVGAGI (reference sequence). The CDR3 covers 15 residues. Trimming took 6 bases from V and 6 from J, leaving 21 bases between them.

The chain uses TRBV19 and TRBJ2-7; D gene ambiguous. V lost 3 bases, J lost 0 bases, and 9 bases lay in between. Germline CDR1 LNHDA, CDR2 SQIVND (reference sequence). The CDR3 has 14 residues. Here the CDR3 reads CASSINGNSYEQYF. The CDR3 DNA reads TGTGCCAGTAGTATTAATGGCAACTCCTACGAGCAGTACTTC.

This clone was detected many times. The chain employs TRBV6-5 and TRBJ1-1, with TRBD1 matching 8 bases. The J segment lost 5 bases and the V segment lost 5 bases, leaving 7 bases of the junction unmatched. The CDR3 loop spans 14 amino acids. Looked up from germline, CDR1 is MNHEY and CDR2 is SVGAGI. Here the CDR3 reads CASSDTGGGTEAFF. CDR3 bases: TGTGCCAGCAGTGATACAGGGGGAGGTACTGAAGCTTTCTTT.

CDR3 coding DNA: TGTGCCAGCAGTTTATCGAACGAGGCCATGGTGACTAAGAAAGGGGAGCAGTACTTC. This codes for CASSLSNEAMVTKKGEQYF. The J gene is TRBJ2-7, the V gene TRBV27, with D maybe TRBD2 (5 bases). V was trimmed by 0 bases and J by 7 bases, leaving 28 bases between them. Germline V CDR1 and CDR2: MNHEY, SMNVEV (reference sequence). This CDR3 spans 19 amino acids.

This clone was seen a single time. The V gene is TRBV6-5, the J gene TRBJ1-2, with 10 positions matching TRBD1. This CDR3 is built from 14 residues. The V segment lost 3 bases and the J segment 7 bases; nucleotides outside the gene matches: 5. Germline lookup yields CDR1 MNHEY and CDR2 SVGAGI. The CDR3 here is CASSYDRGRAGYTF. The CDR3 coding sequence is TGTGCCAGCAGTTATGACAGGGGGCGCGCTGGCTACACCTTC.

The chain recombines TRBV6-5 with TRBJ1-6; 7 positions agree with TRBD1. J lost 5 bases, V lost 2 bases, and 6 bases had no gene match. The CDR3 has 16 residues. The germline gives CDR1 MNHEY, CDR2 SVGAGI. Here the CDR3 reads CASSYTTGTDNSPLHF. The CDR3 DNA is TGTGCCAGCAGTTACACTACCGGGACAGATAATTCACCCCTCCACTTT.

This clone has a single count. V usage is TRBV2 and J usage is TRBJ1-5; TRBD1 is a possible D gene (5 bases). The germline V gene has CDR1 SNHLY and CDR2 FYNNEI. The CDR3 sequence is 13 residues long. The ends were cut back, 7 bases at V and 5 bases at J, with 12 bases in the middle. CDR3 protein: CASTWQTDQPQHF. In DNA, the CDR3 is TGTGCCAGCACGTGGCAGACAGATCAGCCCCAGCATTTT.

The chain employs TRBV28 and TRBJ1-5; TRBD1 agrees at 7 bases. The CDR3 runs 16 residues. Losses at the gene ends were 6 bases for V and 3 bases for J; bases not matched to a gene: 11. Germline V lookup: CDR1 MDHEN, CDR2 SYDVKM. The CDR3 here is CASSKLRTGLNQPQHF. The CDR3 region has the DNA TGTGCCAGCAGCAAACTCCGGACAGGCCTCAATCAGCCCCAGCATTTT.

A single count supports this clone. The rearrangement uses TRBV29-1 and TRBJ2-3, with D unresolved. Germline V gene lookup returns CDR1 SQVTM and CDR2 ANQGSEA. V dropped 4 bases and J dropped 0 bases, with 17 bases sitting between them. The length of the CDR3 is 16 residues. The CDR3 DNA is TGCAGCGTTGTCTTATGGTTAACTTCAAGCACAGATACGCAGTATTTT. This codes for CSVVLWLTSSTDTQYF.

This sequence joins TRBV2 and TRBJ2-3; the match to TRBD2 covers 8 bases. Germline lookup yields CDR1 SNHLY and CDR2 FYNNEI. The trim removed 3 bases at V and 2 bases at J, leaving 7 bases unmatched. The CDR3 has 16 residues. In DNA form, the CDR3 reads TGTGCCAGCAGTGACCCAGGGACTAGGGCCACAGATACGCAGTATTTT. This gives the protein CASSDPGTRATDTQYF.

V and J are TRBV2 and TRBJ2-5; possible D gene TRBD1, 6 bases. V shed 6 bases and J shed 3 bases, with 8 bases lying between them. CDR1 and CDR2 from the germline V gene are SNHLY and FYNNEI. The CDR3 is made up of 12 amino acids. The CDR3 region has the DNA TGTGCCAGCAGGAGGGGGAAAGAGACCCAGTACTTC. It is translated as CASRRGKETQYF.

This chain joins TRBV5-1 and TRBJ2-7; 7 bases agree with TRBD1. Trimming at V came to 2 bases and at J to 0 bases, leaving 2 bases not matched to a gene. Germline lookup yields CDR1 SGHRS and CDR2 YFSETQ. There are 14 residues in the CDR3. CDR3 in amino acids: CASSLGGLSYEQYF. CDR3 nucleotides: TGCGCCAGCAGCTTAGGGGGCCTCTCCTACGAGCAGTACTTC.

This clone was recorded a few times. CDR3 coding DNA: TGTGCCAGCAGCCAGAACAATCAGCCCCAGCATTTT. Residues: CASSQNNQPQHF. This chain uses TRBV7-9 with TRBJ1-5; D is unresolved. The CDR3 consists of 12 residues. Germline V CDR1 and CDR2: SEHNR, FQNEAQ (reference sequence). The V and J ends lost 5 bases and 3 bases respectively, with 5 bases between them.

V usage is TRBV2 and J usage is TRBJ2-4; maybe TRBD1 (6 bases). CDR1 and CDR2 from the germline V gene are SNHLY and FYNNEI. Trimming shortened V by 6 bases and J by 3 bases, and 21 bases separated the two germline ends. The CDR3 is 17 amino acids. The CDR3 region has the DNA TGTGCCAGCAGAGTTCGGGGAACCGAAGGGGGCAAAAACATTCAGTACTTC. Protein product: CASRVRGTEGGKNIQYF.

V gene TRBV19 combines with J gene TRBJ2-7, with D possibly TRBD1 on 6 matching bases. V lost 3 bases and J lost 3, with 15 bases in between. The CDR3 is made up of 15 amino acids. From germline, CDR1 is LNHDA and CDR2 SQIVND (reference sequence). The CDR3 DNA reads as TGTGCCAGTAGTATTTCGGGCAGGGGCTTCTACGAGCAGTACTTC. Encoded protein: CASSISGRGFYEQYF.

The chain links TRBV25-1 to TRBJ2-7, with 13 bases lining up with TRBD2. V shed 3 bases and J 7 bases; nucleotides not matched to a gene: 9. The CDR3 consists of 16 residues. Germline lookup yields CDR1 MGHDK and CDR2 SYGVNS. The CDR3 protein is CASSDFRTSGSREQYF. CDR3 DNA sequence: TGTGCCAGCAGTGATTTTAGGACTAGCGGGAGTCGGGAGCAGTACTTC.